The clone carrying this T cell receptor (beta chain) was detected only once. The sample belongs to a study of PD-L1 blockade in urothelial cancer. Background on the study: Twenty-five of the 29 patients were men with bladder-origin urothelial cancer. Prior chemotherapy in patients spanned 0 to 3 regimens.

Germline V gene lookup returns CDR1 SGHTA and CDR2 FQGNSA. V dropped 5 bases and J dropped 12 bases, with 17 bases sitting between them. There are 13 residues in the CDR3. Produced via immunoSEQ multiplex PCR; TCRdb's table is partial and in-frame only. This table has under 90,000 clones, roughly 90% appearing once. The chain carries TRBV7-2 and TRBJ2-1; no definite D call. The source was PBMCs, collected around atezolizumab (anti-PD-L1) treatment. The sequence was obtained from a man in his sixties with urothelial cancer. The chain's CDR3 is CASSTPGVLGQFF. CDR3 nucleotides: TGTGCCAGCAGCACCCCTGGAGTATTAGGGCAGTTCTTC. Full variable domain (outside the CDR3, taken from reference TRBV7-2 and TRBJ2-1): GAGVSQSPSNKVTEKGKDVELRCDPISGHTALYWYRQSLGQGLEFLIYFQGNSAPDKSGLPSDRFSAERTGGSVSTLTIQRTQQEDSAVYLCASSTPGVLGQFFGPGTRLTVL.